Following are 5 T cell receptor beta chains from one sample sequenced in a study of beta chain features in type 1 diabetes. All of the isolated RNA was reverse transcribed, so expressed TCRB transcripts were sequenced. Sequencing was performed with immunoSEQ multiplex PCR; in TCRdb, only in-frame clones are kept and a portion is missing. The sample consists of 350,000 or so clones, about 20% of them appearing once. Input material: naive CD4+ T cells from blood. The receptors stem from a woman aged 18-29 years in good health.

This clone has a handful of counts. The chain joins TRBV28 to TRBJ1-2; D gene uncertain. The CDR3 has 11 residues. Trimming removed 4 bases from V and 7 bases from J, with 7 bases in between. Germline V gives CDR1 MDHEN, CDR2 SYDVKM. This chain's CDR3 is CASSYPSGYTF. For the CDR3, the DNA is TGTGCCAGCAGTTATCCGTCTGGCTACACCTTC.

The chain is built from TRBV10-3 and TRBJ2-7, with 9 bases that match TRBD2. There are 15 residues in the CDR3. V lost 0 bases to trimming and J lost 7 bases; unmatched junction nucleotides: 7. CDR1 is ENHRY and CDR2 is SYGVKD in the germline V gene. CDR3 amino acids: CAISESLAGSGEQYF. DNA for the CDR3: TGTGCCATCAGTGAGTCCCTAGCGGGGAGCGGTGAGCAGTACTTC.

This clone was picked up a small number of times. The chain carries TRBV19 and TRBJ2-2, with a weak D call TRBD2 (6 bases). The CDR3 is 14 amino acids. Trimming cost V 6 bases and J 3 bases, with 11 bases left between them. The germline V gene has CDR1 LNHDA and CDR2 SQIVND (reference sequence). CDR3 DNA sequence: TGTGCCAGTAGGCTGCAGCGGGACACCGGGGAGCTGTTTTTT. This codes for CASRLQRDTGELFF.

The genes are TRBV19 and TRBJ2-1, with D perhaps matching TRBD2 (5 bases). This CDR3 region has 15 residues. CDR1 is LNHDA and CDR2 is SQIVND in the germline V gene (reference sequence). V shed 6 bases and J shed 7 bases, with 19 bases lying between them. DNA of the CDR3: TGTGCCAGTAGCCGAGCCACACTCGGGGAGAATGAGCAGTTCTTC. Translating it yields CASSRATLGENEQFF.

This clone was picked up one time. The chain has TRBV7-8 and TRBJ2-5; D is unresolved. Per germline, CDR1 SGHVS and CDR2 FQNEAQ. V was clipped by 4 bases and J by 5 bases, with 8 bases between them. The CDR3 runs 12 residues. CDR3 sequence: CASSSSTETQYF. The CDR3 nucleotides read TGTGCCAGCAGCTCCTCCACTGAGACCCAGTACTTC.